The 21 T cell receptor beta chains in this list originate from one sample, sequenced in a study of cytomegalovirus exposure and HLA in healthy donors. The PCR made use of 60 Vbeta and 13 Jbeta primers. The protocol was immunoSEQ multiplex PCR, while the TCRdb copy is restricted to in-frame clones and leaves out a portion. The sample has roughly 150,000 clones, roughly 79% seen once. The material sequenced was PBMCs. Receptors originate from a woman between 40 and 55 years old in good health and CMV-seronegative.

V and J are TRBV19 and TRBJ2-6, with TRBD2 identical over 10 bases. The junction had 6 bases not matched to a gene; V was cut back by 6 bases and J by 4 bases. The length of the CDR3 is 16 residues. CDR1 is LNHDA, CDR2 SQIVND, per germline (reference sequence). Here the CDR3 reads CASSPSGSAGANVLTF. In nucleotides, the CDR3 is TGTGCCAGTAGCCCTAGCGGGAGTGCCGGGGCCAACGTCCTGACTTTC. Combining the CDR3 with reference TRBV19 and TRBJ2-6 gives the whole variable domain DGGITQSPKYLFRKEGQNVTLSCEQNLNHDAMYWYRQDPGQGLRLIYYSQIVNDFQKGDIAEGYSVSREKKESFPLTVTSAQKNPTAFYLCASSPSGSAGANVLTFGAGSRLTVL.

CDR3 bases: TGCGCCAGCAGCTTCGGTGACACCGGGGAGCTGTTTTTT. The encoded protein is CASSFGDTGELFF. V is TRBV5-1 and J is TRBJ2-2; D is unclear. V was pared by 2 bases and J by 3 bases, with 5 bases between. Germline V lookup: CDR1 SGHRS, CDR2 YFSETQ. This CDR3 is built from 13 residues.

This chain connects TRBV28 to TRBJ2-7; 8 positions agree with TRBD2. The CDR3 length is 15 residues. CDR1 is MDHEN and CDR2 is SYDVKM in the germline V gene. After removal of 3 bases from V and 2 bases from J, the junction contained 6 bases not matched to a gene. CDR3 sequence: CASSFTSGYAYEQYF. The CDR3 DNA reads TGTGCCAGCAGTTTCACTAGCGGTTACGCCTACGAGCAGTACTTC. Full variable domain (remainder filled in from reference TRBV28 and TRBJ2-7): DVKVTQSSRYLVKRTGEKVFLECVQDMDHENMFWYRQDPGLGLRLIYFSYDVKMKEKGDIPEGYSVSREKKERFSLILESASTNQTSMYLCASSFTSGYAYEQYFGPGTRLTVT.

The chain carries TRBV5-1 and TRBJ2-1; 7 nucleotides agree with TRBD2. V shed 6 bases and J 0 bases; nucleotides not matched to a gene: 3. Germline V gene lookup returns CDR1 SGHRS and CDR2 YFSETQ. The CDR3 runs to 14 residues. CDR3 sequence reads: CASNSGGSYNEQFF. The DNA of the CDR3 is TGCGCCAGCAACTCGGGGGGCTCCTACAATGAGCAGTTCTTC.

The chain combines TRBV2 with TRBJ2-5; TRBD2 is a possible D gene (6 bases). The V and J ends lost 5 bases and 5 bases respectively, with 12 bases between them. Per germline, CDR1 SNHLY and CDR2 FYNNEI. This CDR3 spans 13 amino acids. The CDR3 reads CASSPGVGETQYF. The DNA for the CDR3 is TGTGCCAGCAGTCCGGGGGTAGGGGAGACCCAGTACTTC.

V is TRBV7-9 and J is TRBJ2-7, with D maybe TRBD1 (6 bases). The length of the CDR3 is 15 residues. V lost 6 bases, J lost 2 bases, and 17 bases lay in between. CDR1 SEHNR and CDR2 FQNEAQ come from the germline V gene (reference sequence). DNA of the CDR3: TGTGCCAGCAGTGCACAGGGCCAAGTGACCTACGAGCAGTACTTC. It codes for CASSAQGQVTYEQYF.

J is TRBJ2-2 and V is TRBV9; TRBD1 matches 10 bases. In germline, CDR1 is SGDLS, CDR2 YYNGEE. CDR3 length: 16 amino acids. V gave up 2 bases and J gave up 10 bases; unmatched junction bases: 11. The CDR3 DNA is TGTGCCAGCAGCGTTTCCGCCGGGACAGGGGTGGAGGAGCTGTTTTTT. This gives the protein CASSVSAGTGVEELFF. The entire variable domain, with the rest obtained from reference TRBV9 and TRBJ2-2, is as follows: DSGVTQTPKHLITATGQRVTLRCSPRSGDLSVYWYQQSLDQGLQFLIQYYNGEERAKGNILERFSAQQFPDLHSELNLSSLELGDSALYFCASSVSAGTGVEELFFGEGSRLTVL.

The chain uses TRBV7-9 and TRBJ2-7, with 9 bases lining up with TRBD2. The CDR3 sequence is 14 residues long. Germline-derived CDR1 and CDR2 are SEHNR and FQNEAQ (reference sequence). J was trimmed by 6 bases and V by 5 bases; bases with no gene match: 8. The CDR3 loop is CASSPGTSRGEQYF. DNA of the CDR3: TGTGCCAGCAGCCCCGGGACTAGCAGAGGCGAGCAGTACTTC.

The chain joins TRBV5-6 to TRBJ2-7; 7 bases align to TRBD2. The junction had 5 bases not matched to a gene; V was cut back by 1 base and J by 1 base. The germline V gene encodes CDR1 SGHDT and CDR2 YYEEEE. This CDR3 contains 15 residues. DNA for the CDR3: TGTGCCAGCAGCTTGCGGGACTACCCTTCCTACGAGCAGTACTTC. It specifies CASSLRDYPSYEQYF.

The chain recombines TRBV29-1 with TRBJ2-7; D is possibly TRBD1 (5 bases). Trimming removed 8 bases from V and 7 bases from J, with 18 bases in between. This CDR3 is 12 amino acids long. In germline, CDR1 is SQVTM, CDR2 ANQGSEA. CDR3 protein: CSYRQGLMEQYF. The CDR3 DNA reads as TGCAGCTATAGGCAGGGCTTAATGGAGCAGTACTTC.

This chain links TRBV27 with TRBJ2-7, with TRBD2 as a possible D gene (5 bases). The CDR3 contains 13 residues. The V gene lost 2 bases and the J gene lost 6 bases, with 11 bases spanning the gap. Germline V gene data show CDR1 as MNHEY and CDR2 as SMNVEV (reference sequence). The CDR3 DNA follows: TGTGCCAGCAGTTTAGCCCTAGCATCCGAGCAGTACTTC. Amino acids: CASSLALASEQYF.

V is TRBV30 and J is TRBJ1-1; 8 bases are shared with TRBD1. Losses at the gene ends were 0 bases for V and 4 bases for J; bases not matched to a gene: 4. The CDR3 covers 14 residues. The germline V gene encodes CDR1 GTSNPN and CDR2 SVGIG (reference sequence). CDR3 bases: TGTGCCTGGAGTGTCCAGGGGGCGAGCACTGAAGCTTTCTTT. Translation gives CAWSVQGASTEAFF.

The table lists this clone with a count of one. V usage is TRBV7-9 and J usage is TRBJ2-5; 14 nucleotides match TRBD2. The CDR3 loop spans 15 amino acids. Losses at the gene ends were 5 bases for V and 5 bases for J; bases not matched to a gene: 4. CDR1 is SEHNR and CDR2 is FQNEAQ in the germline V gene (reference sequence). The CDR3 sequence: CASSLRTSGGETQYF. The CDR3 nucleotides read TGTGCCAGCAGCCTCAGGACTAGCGGGGGGGAGACCCAGTACTTC.

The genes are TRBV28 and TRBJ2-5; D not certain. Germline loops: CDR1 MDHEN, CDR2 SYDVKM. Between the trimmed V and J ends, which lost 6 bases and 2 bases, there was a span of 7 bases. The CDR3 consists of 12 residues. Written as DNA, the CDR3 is TGTGCCAGCAGCTTACCACAAGAGACCCAGTACTTC. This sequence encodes CASSLPQETQYF.

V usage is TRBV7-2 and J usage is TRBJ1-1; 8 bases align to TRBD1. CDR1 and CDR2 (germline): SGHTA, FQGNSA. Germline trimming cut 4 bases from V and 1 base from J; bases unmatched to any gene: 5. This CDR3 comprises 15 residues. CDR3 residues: CASSSLGQENTEAFF. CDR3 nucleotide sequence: TGTGCCAGCAGCTCATTGGGACAGGAGAACACTGAAGCTTTCTTT.

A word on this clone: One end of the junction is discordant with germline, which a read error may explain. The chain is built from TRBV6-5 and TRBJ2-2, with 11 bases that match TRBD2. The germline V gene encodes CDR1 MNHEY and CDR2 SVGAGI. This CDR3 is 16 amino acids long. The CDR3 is CASSYSPTSGIGELFF. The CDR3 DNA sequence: TGTGCCAGCAGCTACTCCCCGACTAGCGGGATAGGGGAGCTGTTTTTT.

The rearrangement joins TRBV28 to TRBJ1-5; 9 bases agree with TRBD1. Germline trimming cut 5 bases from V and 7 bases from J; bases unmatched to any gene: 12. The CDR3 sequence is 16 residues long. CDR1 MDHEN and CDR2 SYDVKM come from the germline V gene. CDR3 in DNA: TGTGCCAGCAGTCCAGAAATAACAGGGGGCAGGCAGCCCCAGCATTTT. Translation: CASSPEITGGRQPQHF.

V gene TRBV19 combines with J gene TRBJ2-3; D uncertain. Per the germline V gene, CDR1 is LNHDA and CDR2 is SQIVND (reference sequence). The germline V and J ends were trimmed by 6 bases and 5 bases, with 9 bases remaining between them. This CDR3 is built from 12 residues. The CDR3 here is CASRLSGDTQYF. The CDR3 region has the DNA TGTGCCAGTAGATTATCGGGAGATACGCAGTATTTT.

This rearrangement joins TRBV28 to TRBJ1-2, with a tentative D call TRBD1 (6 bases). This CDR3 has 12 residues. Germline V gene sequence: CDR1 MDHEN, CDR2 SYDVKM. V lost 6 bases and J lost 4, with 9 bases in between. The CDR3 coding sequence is TGTGCCAGCAGCCTACAGGGCTATGGCTACACCTTC. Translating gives CASSLQGYGYTF.

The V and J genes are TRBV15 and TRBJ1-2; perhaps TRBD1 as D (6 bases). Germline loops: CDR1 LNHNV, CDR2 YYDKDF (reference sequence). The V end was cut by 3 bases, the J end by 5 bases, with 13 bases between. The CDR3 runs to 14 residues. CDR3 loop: CATSRGGPPYGYTF. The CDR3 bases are TGTGCCACCAGCAGGGGGGGGCCCCCGTATGGCTACACCTTC.

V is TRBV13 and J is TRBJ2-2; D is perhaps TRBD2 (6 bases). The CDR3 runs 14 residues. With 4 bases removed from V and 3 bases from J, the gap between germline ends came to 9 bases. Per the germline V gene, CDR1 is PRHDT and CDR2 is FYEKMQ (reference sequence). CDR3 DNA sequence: TGTGCCAGCAGCTCGGGACTGCACACCGGGGAGCTGTTTTTT. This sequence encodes CASSSGLHTGELFF.